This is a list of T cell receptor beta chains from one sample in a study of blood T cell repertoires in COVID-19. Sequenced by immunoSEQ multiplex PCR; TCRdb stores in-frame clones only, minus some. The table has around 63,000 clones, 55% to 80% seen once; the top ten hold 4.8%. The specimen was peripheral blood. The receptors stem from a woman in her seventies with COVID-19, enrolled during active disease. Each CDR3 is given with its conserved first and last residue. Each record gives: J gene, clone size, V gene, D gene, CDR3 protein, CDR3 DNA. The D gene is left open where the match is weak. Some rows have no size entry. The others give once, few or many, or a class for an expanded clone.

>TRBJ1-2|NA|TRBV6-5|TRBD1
CASSYMTGGGYTF
TGTGCCAGCAGTTATATGACAGGGGGGGGCTACACCTTC
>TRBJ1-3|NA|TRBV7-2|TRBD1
CASSYPQGAGNTIYF
TGTGCCAGCAGCTACCCTCAGGGGGCTGGAAACACCATATATTTT
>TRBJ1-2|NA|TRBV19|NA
CASSAPTGTLYGYTF
TGTGCCAGTAGTGCCCCGACAGGCACCCTCTATGGCTACACCTTC
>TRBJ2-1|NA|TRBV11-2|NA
CASGRTAGEQFF
TGTGCCAGCGGCCGAACAGCGGGTGAGCAGTTCTTC
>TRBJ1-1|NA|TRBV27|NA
CASSLGRGTVNTEAFF
TGTGCCAGCAGTTTAGGGAGGGGAACAGTGAACACTGAAGCTTTCTTT
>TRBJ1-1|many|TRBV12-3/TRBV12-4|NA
CASSPTENTEAFF
TGTGCCAGCAGTCCCACAGAGAACACTGAAGCTTTCTTT
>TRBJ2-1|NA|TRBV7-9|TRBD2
CASSLFGAGVYNEQFF
TGTGCCAGCAGCTTATTTGGCGCGGGGGTTTACAATGAGCAGTTCTTC
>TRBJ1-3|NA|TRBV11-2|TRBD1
CASSADRGSGNTIYF
TGTGCCAGCAGCGCAGACAGGGGTTCTGGAAACACCATATATTTT
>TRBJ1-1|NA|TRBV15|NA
CATSPSTGLGAFF
TGTGCCACCAGCCCGTCGACGGGTTTAGGAGCTTTCTTT
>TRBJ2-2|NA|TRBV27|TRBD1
CASRVDRGHSGELFF
TGTGCCAGCAGGGTCGACAGGGGGCATTCCGGGGAGCTGTTTTTT
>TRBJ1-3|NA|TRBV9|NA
CASSAFGGGLGGNTIYF
TGTGCCAGCAGCGCCTTCGGGGGGGGTCTGGGAGGAAACACCATATATTTT
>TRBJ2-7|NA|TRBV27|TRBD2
CASSASGYSYEQYF
TGTGCCAGCAGTGCTAGCGGTTACTCCTACGAGCAGTACTTC
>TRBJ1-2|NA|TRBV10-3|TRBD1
CAIRKDRDGGYTF
TGTGCCATCAGAAAGGACAGGGACGGTGGCTACACCTTC
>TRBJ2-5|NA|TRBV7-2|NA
CASSLQGFETQYF
TGTGCCAGCAGCTTACAGGGTTTTGAGACCCAGTACTTC
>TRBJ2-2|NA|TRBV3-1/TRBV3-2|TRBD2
CASSRTSGRASGELFF
TGTGCCAGCAGCCGGACTAGCGGGAGGGCGTCCGGGGAGCTGTTTTTT
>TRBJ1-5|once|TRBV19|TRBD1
CASSQGASKVQPQHF
TGTGCCAGTAGCCAGGGGGCGAGTAAGGTTCAGCCCCAGCATTTT
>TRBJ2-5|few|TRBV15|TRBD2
CATSGGTSGRSRETQYF
TGTGCCACCAGCGGCGGGACTAGCGGGAGAAGTAGAGAGACCCAGTACTTC
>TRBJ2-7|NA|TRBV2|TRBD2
CASSVGAGWYEQYF
TGTGCCAGCAGTGTCGGAGCGGGGTGGTACGAGCAGTACTTC
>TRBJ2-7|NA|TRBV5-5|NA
CASSRQGSEYEQYF
TGTGCCAGCAGCCGCCAGGGCAGCGAATACGAGCAGTACTTC
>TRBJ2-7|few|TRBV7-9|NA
CASSLITGAGYEQYF
TGTGCCAGCAGCTTAATAACAGGAGCCGGCTACGAGCAGTACTTC
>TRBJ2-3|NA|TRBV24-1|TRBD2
CATRTGGPTDTQYF
TGTGCCACCAGGACGGGAGGGCCAACAGATACGCAGTATTTT
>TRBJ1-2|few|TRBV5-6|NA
CASSLDRAAQDGYTF
TGTGCCAGCAGCTTGGACAGGGCAGCCCAAGATGGCTACACCTTC
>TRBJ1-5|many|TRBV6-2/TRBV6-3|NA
CASSYRWVRGYQPQHF
TGTGCCAGCAGTTACCGTTGGGTTAGGGGGTATCAGCCCCAGCATTTT
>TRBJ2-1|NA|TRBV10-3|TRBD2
CAIRGGLVGSEQFF
TGTGCCATCAGAGGGGGACTAGTCGGGAGTGAGCAGTTCTTC
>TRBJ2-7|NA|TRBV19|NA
CASSKGGGNSYEQYF
TGTGCCAGTAGTAAAGGGGGGGGTAACTCCTACGAGCAGTACTTC
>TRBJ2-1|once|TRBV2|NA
CASSEPEGAGRTGKQFF
TGTGCCAGCAGTGAACCTGAGGGGGCGGGGCGGACGGGGAAGCAGTTCTTC
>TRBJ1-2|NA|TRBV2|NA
CASSLTRDGYTF
TGTGCCAGCAGCCTAACCCGAGATGGCTACACCTTC
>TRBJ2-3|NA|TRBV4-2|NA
CASSQEGEDTQYF
TGTGCCAGCAGCCAAGAGGGAGAAGATACGCAGTATTTT
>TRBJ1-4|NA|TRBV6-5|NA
CASSRIRGLGEKLFF
TGTGCCAGCAGCCGGATCAGGGGCTTAGGTGAAAAACTGTTTTTT
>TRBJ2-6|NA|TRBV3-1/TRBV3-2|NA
CASSRSGTGSGGANVLTF
TGTGCCAGCAGCCGATCCGGGACTGGATCGGGGGGGGCCAACGTCCTGACTTTC
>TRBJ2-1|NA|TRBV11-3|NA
CASSRESGGEQFF
TGTGCCAGCAGCCGTGAGAGCGGCGGTGAGCAGTTCTTC
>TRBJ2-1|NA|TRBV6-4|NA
CASSDSSGSYNEQFF
TGTGCCAGCAGTGACTCTAGCGGCTCCTACAATGAGCAGTTCTTC
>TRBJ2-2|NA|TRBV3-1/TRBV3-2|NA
CASSQEQGGLFF
TGTGCCAGCAGCCAAGAACAAGGAGGGCTGTTTTTT
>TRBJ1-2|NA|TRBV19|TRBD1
CASTQGRGQGYTF
TGTGCCAGTACCCAGGGCAGGGGGCAGGGCTACACCTTC
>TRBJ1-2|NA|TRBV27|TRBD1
CASSPPGTGGYGYTF
TGTGCCAGCAGTCCCCCCGGGACAGGGGGCTATGGCTACACCTTC
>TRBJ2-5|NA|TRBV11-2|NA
CASRHQGRETQYF
TGTGCCAGCAGGCATCAGGGTCGGGAGACCCAGTACTTC
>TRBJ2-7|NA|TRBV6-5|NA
CASSATWASYEQYF
TGTGCCAGCAGCGCCACATGGGCCTCCTACGAGCAGTACTTC
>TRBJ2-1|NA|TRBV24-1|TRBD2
CATSESSGRRRNEQFF
TGTGCCACCAGTGAGTCTAGCGGGAGAAGGAGGAATGAGCAGTTCTTC
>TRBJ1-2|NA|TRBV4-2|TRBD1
CASSQGTGGDYGYTF
TGTGCCAGCAGCCAGGGGACAGGGGGCGACTATGGCTACACCTTC
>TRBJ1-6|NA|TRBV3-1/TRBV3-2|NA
CASSQGGAVLNSPLHF
TGTGCCAGCAGCCAAGGTGGAGCAGTACTGAATTCACCCCTCCACTTT
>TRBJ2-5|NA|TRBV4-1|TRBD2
CASSQDEGLAKTQYF
TGCGCCAGCAGCCAAGATGAGGGACTAGCAAAGACCCAGTACTTC